The 3 T cell receptor beta chains presented below share a single source sample, sequenced in a study of T cells in Graves' hyperthyroidism and ophthalmopathy. RNA transcripts yielded amplified TCR beta CDR3 regions. The HTBI set primed first-round TCR CDR3 RT-PCR. Each CDR3 protein gets one entry after TCRdb re-called the multiplex PCR reads with MiXCR. Of about 380,000 distinct CDR3 sequences listed, around 20% are singletons. Input material: blood. These receptors all stem from a man younger than 30 with Graves' ophthalmopathy.

This clonotype was counted between two and nine times. The chain combines TRBV12-3 or TRBV12-4 with TRBJ1-1, with D possibly TRBD1 on 5 matching bases. Trimming took off 3 bases at V and 5 bases at J, with 13 bases between the two ends. This CDR3 region has 14 residues. CDR3 DNA: TGTGCCAGCAGTTTTGAAGGGGTTGGAACTGAAGCTTTCTTT. Amino acid sequence: CASSFEGVGTEAFF.

The gene calls are TRBV5-8 and TRBJ2-2; 7 bases map to TRBD1. The CDR3 length is 15 residues. Germline V gene sequence: CDR1 SGHTS, CDR2 YDEGEE. The junction had 7 bases not matched to a gene; V was cut back by 4 bases and J by 4 bases. CDR3 protein: CASSHRDRITGELFF. The CDR3 nucleotides read TGTGCCAGCAGCCATCGGGACAGAATCACCGGGGAGCTGTTTTTT.

The J gene is TRBJ2-7, the V gene TRBV7-6; TRBD2 matches at 11 bases. Looked up from germline, CDR1 is SGHVS and CDR2 is FNYEAQ. Trimming cost V 5 bases and J 0 bases; bases outside gene matches: 3. This CDR3 spans 15 amino acids. DNA for the CDR3: TGTGCCAGCAGCGGGGGGACTAGCGGCTCCTACGAGCAGTACTTC. This gives the protein CASSGGTSGSYEQYF.